The 30 T cell receptor beta chains listed next were all sequenced from one sample in a study of a mutant IDH1 vaccine in newly diagnosed glioma. The time point was: week 35, safety follow-up. Each dose of the vaccine consisted of 300 ug of mutant IDH1 20-mer peptide, with topical imiquimod. Their antigens remain unidentified. Some clones are missing from TCRdb's copy, which holds only in-frame ones; the method was immunoSEQ multiplex PCR. This sample has tens of thousands of clones; under 85% occur once, and the top ten carry about 4.9%. This sample comprised PBMCs, obtained from a glioma patient whose treatment included an IDH1 peptide vaccine. The receptor source for this set is a man aged 45-60 years with glioma.

This sequence joins TRBV6-1 and TRBJ1-1; D may be TRBD1 (5 bases). In germline, CDR1 is MNHNS, CDR2 SASEGT. The CDR3 covers 13 residues. V shed 10 bases and J shed 8 bases, with 20 bases lying between them. The CDR3 is CAIRPPDSLEAFF. The CDR3 DNA sequence: TGTGCCATCCGGCCCCCCGACAGTCTCGAAGCTTTCTTT.

The chain carries TRBV7-8 and TRBJ2-7; D call uncertain. Per germline, CDR1 SGHVS and CDR2 FQNEAQ. V was clipped by 1 base and J by 0 bases, with 7 bases between them. The CDR3 sequence is 14 residues long. CDR3 DNA: TGTGCCAGCAGCTTAGAAGGAAACTCCTACGAGCAGTACTTC. It encodes CASSLEGNSYEQYF.

The V gene is TRBV7-9, the J gene TRBJ1-2; D gene unclear. V lost 5 bases and J lost 3, with 16 bases in between. The CDR3 is 15 residues long. Germline V gene data show CDR1 as SEHNR and CDR2 as FQNEAQ (reference sequence). The CDR3 DNA follows: TGTGCCAGCAGCCTTGGTTCCGTGGGTGACTATGGCTACACCTTC. This encodes CASSLGSVGDYGYTF.

The J gene is TRBJ2-7, the V gene TRBV13; 9 bases match TRBD1. Germline V gene sequence: CDR1 PRHDT, CDR2 FYEKMQ (reference sequence). The ends lost 2 bases at V and 3 bases at J; junction bases unmatched: 5. The CDR3 has 15 residues. CDR3 nucleotides: TGTGCCAGCAGCTTAAAAAGACAGGGGGACTACGAGCAGTACTTC. It translates to CASSLKRQGDYEQYF.

This chain connects TRBV27 to TRBJ2-7; TRBD2 might be the D (7 bases). Germline V CDR1 and CDR2: MNHEY, SMNVEV (reference sequence). Trimming removed 7 bases from V and 3 bases from J, with 19 bases in between. CDR3 size: 15 residues. In nucleotides, the CDR3 is TGTGCCAGCAAATTTAGGGGGGGCGGCCGCTACGAGCAGTACTTC. Translating it yields CASKFRGGGRYEQYF.

The chain employs TRBV9 and TRBJ1-2; 9 nucleotides align to TRBD1. There are 15 residues in the CDR3. Germline trimming cut 3 bases from V and 3 bases from J; bases unmatched to any gene: 6. Germline V gene lookup returns CDR1 SGDLS and CDR2 YYNGEE. The CDR3 region has the DNA TGTGCCAGCAGCGCCAGGACAGGGGAGGACTATGGCTACACCTTC. Translation gives CASSARTGEDYGYTF.

This chain connects TRBV5-1 to TRBJ2-5; no definite D call. Germline V gives CDR1 SGHRS, CDR2 YFSETQ. The germline V and J ends were trimmed by 0 bases and 2 bases, with 8 bases remaining between them. The CDR3 is made up of 14 amino acids. The CDR3 DNA sequence: TGCGCCAGCAGCTTGGGACACTTACAAGAGACCCAGTACTTC. It yields the protein CASSLGHLQETQYF.

V is TRBV7-2 and J is TRBJ1-6; perhaps TRBD1 as D (5 bases). The CDR3 totals 16 residues. The germline V and J ends were trimmed by 5 bases and 6 bases, with 17 bases remaining between them. The V gene's germline CDR1 is SGHTA and CDR2 FQGNSA. The CDR3 loop is CASSLSGQGPNSPLHF. In DNA form, the CDR3 reads TGTGCCAGCAGCCTGTCAGGGCAAGGTCCTAATTCACCCCTCCACTTT.

The V gene is TRBV6-1, the J gene TRBJ2-3; TRBD1 matches at 9 bases. Germline V gene sequence: CDR1 MNHNS, CDR2 SASEGT. The V gene end was trimmed by 7 bases and the J gene end by 9 bases; junction bases not matched to a gene: 14. The length of the CDR3 is 15 residues. CDR3 loop: CASIRPGQGYATQYF. CDR3 coding DNA: TGTGCCAGCATTCGACCGGGACAGGGATACGCAACGCAGTATTTT.

A few counts support this clone. The chain employs TRBV7-9 and TRBJ1-2; 9 positions agree with TRBD1. CDR1 SEHNR and CDR2 FQNEAQ come from the germline V gene (reference sequence). V shed 5 bases, J shed 5 bases, and the junction held 6 bases outside the gene matches. The CDR3 is 14 amino acids. The CDR3 loop is CASSEETGGYGYTF. CDR3 nucleotides: TGTGCCAGCAGCGAAGAGACAGGGGGGTATGGCTACACCTTC. Full variable domain (remainder filled in from reference TRBV7-9 and TRBJ1-2): DTGVSQNPRHKITKRGQNVTFRCDPISEHNRLYWYRQTLGQGPEFLTYFQNEAQLEKSRLLSDRFSAERPKGSFSTLEIQRTEQGDSAMYLCASSEETGGYGYTFGSGTRLTVV.

This clone has only one observation. The chain has TRBV13 and TRBJ2-1; no definite D call. In germline, CDR1 is PRHDT, CDR2 FYEKMQ (reference sequence). The germline V and J ends were trimmed by 3 bases and 0 bases, with 9 bases remaining between them. The CDR3 runs to 15 residues. The CDR3 protein is CASSLDQSSYNEQFF. The CDR3 region has the DNA TGTGCCAGCAGCTTGGATCAGAGCTCCTACAATGAGCAGTTCTTC.

The V and J genes are TRBV29-1 and TRBJ1-1; D is undetermined. V was shortened by 5 bases and J by 1 base, with 8 bases between the two germline ends. The CDR3 is 12 residues long. Germline CDR1 and CDR2: SQVTM and ANQGSEA. The CDR3 reads CSVSTANTEAFF. The CDR3 DNA reads TGCAGCGTTAGTACTGCGAACACTGAAGCTTTCTTT.

The chain is built from TRBV30 and TRBJ1-4; weak D call: TRBD1 (5 bases). V was clipped by 5 bases and J by 3 bases, with 16 bases between them. The CDR3 sequence is 15 residues long. Germline loops: CDR1 GTSNPN, CDR2 SVGIG (reference sequence). CDR3 bases: TGTGCCTGGCGGGGGAGAGGGGTAGCTAATGAAAAACTGTTTTTT. This sequence encodes CAWRGRGVANEKLFF.

The chain couples TRBV27 to TRBJ2-1, with D uncertain. The V and J ends lost 10 bases and 8 bases respectively, with 12 bases between them. The CDR3 has 11 residues. The V gene's germline CDR1 is MNHEY and CDR2 SMNVEV (reference sequence). CDR3 sequence reads: CATRLGHEQFF. CDR3 DNA sequence: TGTGCCACCCGCTTAGGACATGAGCAGTTCTTC.

The chain carries TRBV18 and TRBJ2-1; TRBD1 aligns across 11 bases. V lost 6 bases, J lost 9 bases, and 13 bases stayed unmatched. Germline V gene sequence: CDR1 KGHSH, CDR2 LQKENI. The CDR3 covers 16 residues. CDR3: CASSRGPGQGVGEQFF. Here the CDR3 DNA reads TGTGCCAGCTCTCGCGGACCGGGACAGGGGGTCGGTGAGCAGTTCTTC.

The chain carries TRBV18 and TRBJ1-2; D perhaps matches TRBD1 (6 bases). Germline V CDR1 and CDR2: KGHSH, LQKENI. The CDR3 extends over 14 amino acids. V dropped 4 bases and J dropped 1 base, with 10 bases sitting between them. The CDR3: CASSRVTGNYGYTF. The CDR3 DNA reads TGTGCCAGCTCACGGGTGACAGGTAACTATGGCTACACCTTC.

The chain joins TRBV6-5 to TRBJ1-1; D gene ambiguous. This CDR3 spans 14 amino acids. The V end was cut by 3 bases, the J end by 2 bases, with 10 bases between. Germline loops: CDR1 MNHEY, CDR2 SVGAGI. The chain's CDR3 is CASSYFDRNTEAFF. CDR3 DNA: TGTGCCAGCAGTTATTTCGACCGTAACACTGAAGCTTTCTTT.

This clone was counted only a few times. The chain couples TRBV7-9 to TRBJ2-7; D unclear. Trimming took off 5 bases at V and 5 bases at J, with 10 bases between the two ends. The CDR3 consists of 12 residues. In germline, CDR1 is SEHNR, CDR2 FQNEAQ (reference sequence). Written as DNA, the CDR3 is TGTGCCAGCAGCGCCACGGCCCACGAGCAGTACTTC. It codes for CASSATAHEQYF.

The chain carries TRBV5-1 and TRBJ1-2; D remains unclear. Germline V gene sequence: CDR1 SGHRS, CDR2 YFSETQ. Trimming removed 1 base at V and 8 bases at J, with 12 bases between. The CDR3 is 13 amino acids. CDR3 region: CASSLSADGGYTF. DNA of the CDR3: TGCGCCAGCAGCTTGAGTGCCGACGGGGGCTACACCTTC.

This clone was picked up a small number of times. CDR3 residues: CASSSLAAGNEQFF. The CDR3 DNA reads TGTGCCAGTAGTAGCCTAGCGGCGGGCAATGAGCAGTTCTTC. This sequence joins TRBV19 and TRBJ2-1, with TRBD2 matching over 7 bases. The length of the CDR3 is 14 residues. CDR1 and CDR2 from the germline V gene are LNHDA and SQIVND (reference sequence). With V trimmed by 4 bases and J by 6 bases, 6 bases remained unmatched.

The genes are TRBV6-8 and TRBJ1-6, with TRBD1 matching over 7 bases. The CDR3 sequence is 15 residues long. Germline CDR1 reads MNHGY; CDR2 reads SAAAGT. With 4 bases clipped from V and 7 bases from J, the junction kept 7 bases outside the gene matches. The CDR3 reads CASSSPDRVNSPLHF. The CDR3 DNA reads TGTGCCAGCAGTTCACCCGACAGGGTAAATTCACCCCTCCACTTT.

This rearrangement joins TRBV5-1 to TRBJ2-5, with D unclear. The V and J ends lost 4 bases and 0 bases respectively, with 7 bases between them. This CDR3 is built from 13 residues. CDR1 and CDR2 (germline): SGHRS, YFSETQ. CDR3 in DNA: TGCGCCAGCAGCATCCGGGACCAAGAGACCCAGTACTTC. This encodes CASSIRDQETQYF.

This clone was seen a few times. The chain joins TRBV13 to TRBJ2-1; D is tentatively TRBD1 or TRBD2 (7 bases each). Germline V lookup: CDR1 PRHDT, CDR2 FYEKMQ (reference sequence). CDR3 length equals 15 residues. Trimming stripped 5 bases from V and 7 bases from J, with 18 bases between. The CDR3 sequence: CASSPMGGGKNEQFF. The CDR3 DNA reads TGTGCCAGCAGCCCGATGGGAGGGGGCAAGAATGAGCAGTTCTTC.

The gene calls are TRBV18 and TRBJ2-5; D is ambiguous. Germline CDR1 reads KGHSH; CDR2 reads LQKENI. This CDR3 is 13 amino acids long. V was pared by 3 bases and J by 4 bases, with 9 bases between. In DNA form, the CDR3 reads TGTGCCAGCTCACCTGCAGGACGAGAGACCCAGTACTTC. Its translation: CASSPAGRETQYF.

This chain joins TRBV6-4 and TRBJ2-7, with a tentative D call TRBD2 (6 bases). This CDR3 has 13 residues. V was cut by 8 bases and J by 0 bases, with 11 bases left in between. Germline CDR1 is MRHNA and CDR2 is SNTAGT. This CDR3 reads CASGGGLSYEQYF. The CDR3 region has the DNA TGTGCCAGCGGGGGAGGCCTCTCCTACGAGCAGTACTTC.

This clone was detected only a few times. CDR3 protein: CASSTPRNTGELFF. CDR3 DNA sequence: TGTGCCAGCAGCACTCCCCGGAACACCGGGGAGCTGTTTTTT. The chain combines TRBV11-2 with TRBJ2-2; D is uncertain. The CDR3 is 14 residues long. V was shortened by 5 bases and J by 1 base, with 8 bases between the two germline ends. In germline, CDR1 is SGHAT, CDR2 FQNNGV. Looking up the rest from reference TRBV11-2 and TRBJ2-2 gives the full variable domain: EAGVAQSPRYKIIEKRQSVAFWCNPISGHATLYWYQQILGQGPKLLIQFQNNGVVDDSQLPKDRFSAERLKGVDSTLKIQPAKLEDSAVYLCASSTPRNTGELFFGEGSRLTVL.

V is TRBV2 and J is TRBJ2-7; unclear D gene. This CDR3 contains 12 residues. CDR1 SNHLY and CDR2 FYNNEI come from the germline V gene. Trimming cost V 5 bases and J 5 bases, with 10 bases left between them. CDR3: CASSTGLHEQYF. The CDR3 DNA reads TGTGCCAGCAGTACCGGGTTGCACGAGCAGTACTTC. Combining the CDR3 with reference TRBV2 and TRBJ2-7 gives the whole variable domain EPEVTQTPSHQVTQMGQEVILRCVPISNHLYFYWYRQILGQKVEFLVSFYNNEISEKSEIFDDQFSVERPDGSNFTLKIRSTKLEDSAMYFCASSTGLHEQYFGPGTRLTVT.

The chain recombines TRBV4-1 with TRBJ1-5; D not certain. Germline CDR1 reads MGHRA; CDR2 reads YSYEKL. This CDR3 comprises 16 residues. V dropped 0 bases and J dropped 5 bases, with 14 bases sitting between them. The CDR3 loop is CASSQDPQSGYQPQHF. CDR3 in DNA: TGCGCCAGCAGCCAAGATCCACAATCGGGTTATCAGCCCCAGCATTTT.

The chain recombines TRBV29-1 with TRBJ1-2; TRBD1 agrees at 7 bases. There are 14 residues in the CDR3. The ends lost 2 bases at V and 4 bases at J; junction bases unmatched: 7. Germline values: CDR1 SQVTM, CDR2 ANQGSEA. The CDR3 sequence: CSVEKGGGGYGYTF. As DNA, the CDR3 is TGCAGCGTTGAAAAGGGAGGGGGCGGCTATGGCTACACCTTC.

The chain combines TRBV28 with TRBJ2-5; 9 bases are shared with TRBD2. V shed 3 bases and J 5 bases; nucleotides not matched to a gene: 13. Germline V CDR1 and CDR2: MDHEN, SYDVKM. The CDR3 has 17 amino acids. The CDR3 here is CASSLGSGGPSGETQYF. The DNA for the CDR3 is TGTGCCAGCAGTTTGGGAAGCGGGGGGCCCTCGGGGGAGACCCAGTACTTC.